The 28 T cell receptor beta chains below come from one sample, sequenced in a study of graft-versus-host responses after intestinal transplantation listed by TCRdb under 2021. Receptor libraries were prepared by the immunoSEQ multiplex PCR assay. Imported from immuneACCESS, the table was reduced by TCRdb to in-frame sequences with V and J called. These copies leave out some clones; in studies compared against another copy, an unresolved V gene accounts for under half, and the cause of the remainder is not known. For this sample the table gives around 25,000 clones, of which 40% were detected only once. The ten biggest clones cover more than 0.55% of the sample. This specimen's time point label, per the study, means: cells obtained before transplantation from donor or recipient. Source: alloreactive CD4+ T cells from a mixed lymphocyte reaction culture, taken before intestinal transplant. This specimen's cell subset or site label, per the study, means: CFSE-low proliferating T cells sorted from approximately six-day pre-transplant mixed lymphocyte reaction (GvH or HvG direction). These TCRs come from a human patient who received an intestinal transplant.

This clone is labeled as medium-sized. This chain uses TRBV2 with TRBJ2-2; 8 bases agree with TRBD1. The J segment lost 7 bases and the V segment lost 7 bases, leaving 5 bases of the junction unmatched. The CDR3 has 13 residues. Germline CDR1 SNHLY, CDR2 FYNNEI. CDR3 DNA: TGTGCCAGCATTAACAGGGGGAACGGGGAGCTGTTTTTT. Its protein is CASINRGNGELFF.

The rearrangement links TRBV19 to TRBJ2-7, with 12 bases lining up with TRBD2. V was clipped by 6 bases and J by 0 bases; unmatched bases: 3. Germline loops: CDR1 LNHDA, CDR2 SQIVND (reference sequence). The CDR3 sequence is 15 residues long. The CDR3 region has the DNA TGTGCCAGTAGCAAGACTAGCGGGAGCTCCTACGAGCAGTACTTC. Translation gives CASSKTSGSSYEQYF.

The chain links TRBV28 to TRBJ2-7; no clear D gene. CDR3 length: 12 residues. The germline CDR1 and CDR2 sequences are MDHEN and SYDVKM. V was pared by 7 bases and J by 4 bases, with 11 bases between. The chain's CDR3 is CASTLGPYEQYF. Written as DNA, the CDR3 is TGTGCCAGCACCCTGGGCCCATACGAGCAGTACTTC. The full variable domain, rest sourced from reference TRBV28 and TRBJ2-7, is DVKVTQSSRYLVKRTGEKVFLECVQDMDHENMFWYRQDPGLGLRLIYFSYDVKMKEKGDIPEGYSVSREKKERFSLILESASTNQTSMYLCASTLGPYEQYFGPGTRLTVT.

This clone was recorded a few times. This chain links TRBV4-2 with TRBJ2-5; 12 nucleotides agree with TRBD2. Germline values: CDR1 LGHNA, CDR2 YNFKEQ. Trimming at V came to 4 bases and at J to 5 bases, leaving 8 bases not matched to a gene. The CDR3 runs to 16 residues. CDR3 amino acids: CASSPLLAGGGETQYF. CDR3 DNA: TGTGCCAGCAGCCCCCTACTAGCGGGGGGTGGGGAGACCCAGTACTTC.

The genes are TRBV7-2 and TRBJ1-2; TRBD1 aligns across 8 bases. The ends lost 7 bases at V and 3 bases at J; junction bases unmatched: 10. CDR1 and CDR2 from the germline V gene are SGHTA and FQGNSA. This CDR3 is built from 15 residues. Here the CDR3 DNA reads TGTGCCAGCACCCAGGGGGCGCGCCCGGACTATGGCTACACCTTC. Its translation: CASTQGARPDYGYTF.

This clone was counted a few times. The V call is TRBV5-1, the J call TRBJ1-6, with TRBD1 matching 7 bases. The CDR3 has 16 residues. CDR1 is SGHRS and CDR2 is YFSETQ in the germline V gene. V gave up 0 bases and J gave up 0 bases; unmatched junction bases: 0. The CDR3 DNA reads TGCGCCAGCAGCTTGGCAGGGGGCTCCTATAATTCACCCCTCCACTTT. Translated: CASSLAGGSYNSPLHF.

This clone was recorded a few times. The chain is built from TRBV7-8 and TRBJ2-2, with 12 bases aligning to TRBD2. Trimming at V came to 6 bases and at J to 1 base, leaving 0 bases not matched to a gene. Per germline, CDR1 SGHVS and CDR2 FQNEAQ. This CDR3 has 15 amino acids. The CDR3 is CASRGLAGNTGELFF. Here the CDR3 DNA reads TGTGCCAGCAGGGGACTAGCGGGGAACACCGGGGAGCTGTTTTTT.

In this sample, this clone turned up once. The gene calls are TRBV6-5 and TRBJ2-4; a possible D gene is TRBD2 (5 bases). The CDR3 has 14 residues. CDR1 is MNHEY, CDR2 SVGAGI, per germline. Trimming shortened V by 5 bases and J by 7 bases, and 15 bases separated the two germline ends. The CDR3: CASSESPGWNIQYF. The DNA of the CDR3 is TGTGCCAGCAGTGAATCCCCGGGATGGAACATTCAGTACTTC.

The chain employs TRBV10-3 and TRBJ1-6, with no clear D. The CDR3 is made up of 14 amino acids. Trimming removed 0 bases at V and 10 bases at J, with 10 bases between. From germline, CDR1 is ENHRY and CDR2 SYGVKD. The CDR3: CAISESNLRSPLHF. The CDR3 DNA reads TGTGCCATCAGTGAGTCGAATTTGCGCTCACCCCTCCACTTT.

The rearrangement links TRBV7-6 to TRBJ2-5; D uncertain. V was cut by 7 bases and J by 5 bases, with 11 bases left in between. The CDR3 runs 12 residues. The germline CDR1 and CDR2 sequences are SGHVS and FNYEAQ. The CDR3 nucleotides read TGTGCCAGCACCTCGAGGTGGGAGACCCAGTACTTC. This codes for CASTSRWETQYF.

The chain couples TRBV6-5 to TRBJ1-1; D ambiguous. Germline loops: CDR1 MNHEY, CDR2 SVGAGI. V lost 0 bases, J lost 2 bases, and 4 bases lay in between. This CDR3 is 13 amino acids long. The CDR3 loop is CASSYSVNTEAFF. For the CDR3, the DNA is TGTGCCAGCAGTTACTCTGTAAACACTGAAGCTTTCTTT.

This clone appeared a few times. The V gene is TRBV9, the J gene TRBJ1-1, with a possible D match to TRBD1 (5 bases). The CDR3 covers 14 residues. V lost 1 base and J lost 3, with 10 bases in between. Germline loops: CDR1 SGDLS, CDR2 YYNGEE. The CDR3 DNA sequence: TGTGCCAGCAGCGTACAGGGTGGGGACACTGAAGCTTTCTTT. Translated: CASSVQGGDTEAFF.

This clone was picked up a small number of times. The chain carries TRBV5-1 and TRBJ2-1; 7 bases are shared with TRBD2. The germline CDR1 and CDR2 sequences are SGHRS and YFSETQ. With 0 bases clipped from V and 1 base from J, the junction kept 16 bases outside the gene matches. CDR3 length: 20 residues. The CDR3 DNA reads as TGCGCCAGCAGCTTGGCCTGGAGACTAGCCGAATTTATGTCCTACAATGAGCAGTTCTTC. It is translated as CASSLAWRLAEFMSYNEQFF.

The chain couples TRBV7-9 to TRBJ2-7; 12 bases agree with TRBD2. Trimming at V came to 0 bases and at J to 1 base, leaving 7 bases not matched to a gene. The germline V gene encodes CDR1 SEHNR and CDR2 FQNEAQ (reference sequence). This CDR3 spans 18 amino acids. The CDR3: CASSLAYTTSGGSYEQYF. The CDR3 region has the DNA TGTGCCAGCAGCTTAGCGTATACGACTAGCGGGGGATCCTACGAGCAGTACTTC.

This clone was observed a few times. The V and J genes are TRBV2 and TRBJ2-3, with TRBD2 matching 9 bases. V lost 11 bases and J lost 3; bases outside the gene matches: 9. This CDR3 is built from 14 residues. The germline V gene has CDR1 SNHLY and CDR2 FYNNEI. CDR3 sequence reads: CAGRIAGATDTQYF. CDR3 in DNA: TGTGCCGGACGAATAGCGGGAGCGACAGATACGCAGTATTTT. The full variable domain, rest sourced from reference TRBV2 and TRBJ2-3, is EPEVTQTPSHQVTQMGQEVILRCVPISNHLYFYWYRQILGQKVEFLVSFYNNEISEKSEIFDDQFSVERPDGSNFTLKIRSTKLEDSAMYFCAGRIAGATDTQYFGPGTRLTVL.

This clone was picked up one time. The CDR3 DNA reads as TGTGCCAGCACTCTACAGGGGGCGAATTCACCCCTCCACTTT. This codes for CASTLQGANSPLHF. The chain recombines TRBV6-1 with TRBJ1-6; 9 bases align to TRBD1. This CDR3 is built from 14 residues. CDR1 MNHNS and CDR2 SASEGT come from the germline V gene. The V gene end was trimmed by 7 bases and the J gene end by 7 bases; junction bases not matched to a gene: 5.

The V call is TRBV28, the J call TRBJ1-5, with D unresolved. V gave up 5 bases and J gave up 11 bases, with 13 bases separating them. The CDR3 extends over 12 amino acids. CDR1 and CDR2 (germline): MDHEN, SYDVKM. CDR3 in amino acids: CASSIGRGAQHF. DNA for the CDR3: TGTGCCAGCAGTATAGGGCGCGGGGCCCAGCATTTT.

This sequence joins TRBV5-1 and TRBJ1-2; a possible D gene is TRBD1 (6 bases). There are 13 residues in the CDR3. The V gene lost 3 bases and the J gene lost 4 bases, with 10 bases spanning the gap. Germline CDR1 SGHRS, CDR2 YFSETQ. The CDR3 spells CASSWLQGYGYTF. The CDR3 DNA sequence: TGCGCCAGCAGCTGGTTACAGGGCTATGGCTACACCTTC.

As DNA, the CDR3 is TGTGCCAGCAGTGAAGCGCTAGCGAGGACAGATACGCAGTATTTT. Its protein is CASSEALARTDTQYF. The chain is built from TRBV6-1 and TRBJ2-3; a weak D match, TRBD2 (6 bases). Germline CDR1 reads MNHNS; CDR2 reads SASEGT. V was trimmed by 0 bases and J by 3 bases, leaving 10 bases between them. CDR3 size: 15 residues.

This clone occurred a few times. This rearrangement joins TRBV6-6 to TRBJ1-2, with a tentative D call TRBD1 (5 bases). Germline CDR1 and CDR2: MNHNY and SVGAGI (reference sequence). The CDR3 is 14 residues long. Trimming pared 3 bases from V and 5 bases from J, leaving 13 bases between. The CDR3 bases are TGTGCCAGCAGTTATGCCCAGGGAGGTTATGGCTACACCTTC. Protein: CASSYAQGGYGYTF.

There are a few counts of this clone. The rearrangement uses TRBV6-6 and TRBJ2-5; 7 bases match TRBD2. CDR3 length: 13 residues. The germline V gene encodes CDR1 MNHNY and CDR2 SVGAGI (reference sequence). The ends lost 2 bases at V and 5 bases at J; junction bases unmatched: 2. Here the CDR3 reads CASSYGGVETQYF. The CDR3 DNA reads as TGTGCCAGCAGTTACGGGGGGGTGGAGACCCAGTACTTC.

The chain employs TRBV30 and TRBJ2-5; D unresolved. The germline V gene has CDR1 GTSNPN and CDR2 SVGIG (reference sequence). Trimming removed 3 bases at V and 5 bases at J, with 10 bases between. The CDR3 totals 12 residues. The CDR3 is CAWSFPLETQYF. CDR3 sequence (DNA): TGTGCCTGGAGCTTTCCGTTGGAGACCCAGTACTTC.

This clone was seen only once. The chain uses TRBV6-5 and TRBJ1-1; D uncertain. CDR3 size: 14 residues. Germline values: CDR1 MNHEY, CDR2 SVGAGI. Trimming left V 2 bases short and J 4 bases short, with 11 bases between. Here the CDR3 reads CASSYGPGSTEAFF. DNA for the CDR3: TGTGCCAGCAGTTACGGCCCGGGATCCACTGAAGCTTTCTTT.

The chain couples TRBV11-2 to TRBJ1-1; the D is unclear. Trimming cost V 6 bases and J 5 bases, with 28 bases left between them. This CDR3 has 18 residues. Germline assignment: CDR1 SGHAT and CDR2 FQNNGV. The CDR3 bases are TGTGCCAGCAGGAAATCGATAAGGACGGGAAACAGTGGAACTGAAGCTTTCTTT. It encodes CASRKSIRTGNSGTEAFF.

The CDR3 bases are TGTGCCACCAGCAGTCAGGGCCACGAGCAGTACTTC. Its translation is CATSSQGHEQYF. The chain combines TRBV15 with TRBJ2-5; maybe TRBD1 (5 bases). The J call could be wrong; TRBJ2-7 is a better fit for the DNA end. Germline loops: CDR1 LNHNV, CDR2 YYDKDF (reference sequence). This CDR3 comprises 12 residues.

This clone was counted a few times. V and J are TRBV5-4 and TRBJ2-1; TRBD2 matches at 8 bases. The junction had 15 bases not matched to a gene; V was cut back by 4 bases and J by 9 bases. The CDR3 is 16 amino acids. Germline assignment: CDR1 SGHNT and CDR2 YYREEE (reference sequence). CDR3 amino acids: CASSPPGTRWFVEQFF. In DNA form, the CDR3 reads TGTGCCAGCAGCCCCCCCGGGACTAGATGGTTTGTTGAGCAGTTCTTC.

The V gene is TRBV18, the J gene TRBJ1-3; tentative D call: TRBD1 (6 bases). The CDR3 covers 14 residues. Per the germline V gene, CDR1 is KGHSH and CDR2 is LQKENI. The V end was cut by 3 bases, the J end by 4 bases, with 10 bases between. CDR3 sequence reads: CASSPRTEGNTIYF. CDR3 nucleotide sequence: TGTGCCAGCTCACCGAGGACAGAAGGAAACACCATATATTTT.

The CDR3 DNA reads TGTGCCAGCAGCTTGCTATTTGGACAGTCCTATGGCTACACCTTC. It codes for CASSLLFGQSYGYTF. The V and J genes are TRBV5-5 and TRBJ1-2, with a weak D call TRBD1 (6 bases). This CDR3 contains 15 residues. Germline V gene lookup returns CDR1 SGHKS and CDR2 YYEKEE (reference sequence). V lost 1 base and J lost 4, with 14 bases in between.